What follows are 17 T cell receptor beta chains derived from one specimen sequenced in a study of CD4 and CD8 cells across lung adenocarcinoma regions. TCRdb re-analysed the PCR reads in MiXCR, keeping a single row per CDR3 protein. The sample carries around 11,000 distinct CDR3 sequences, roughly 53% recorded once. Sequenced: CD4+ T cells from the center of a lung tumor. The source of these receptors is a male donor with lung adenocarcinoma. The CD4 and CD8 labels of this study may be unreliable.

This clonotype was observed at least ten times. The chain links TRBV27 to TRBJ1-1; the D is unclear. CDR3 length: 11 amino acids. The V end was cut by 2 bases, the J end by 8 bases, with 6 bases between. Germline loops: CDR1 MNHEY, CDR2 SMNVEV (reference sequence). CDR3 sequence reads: CASSLGSEAFF. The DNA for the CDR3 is TGTGCCAGCAGTTTAGGCTCGGAAGCTTTCTTT.

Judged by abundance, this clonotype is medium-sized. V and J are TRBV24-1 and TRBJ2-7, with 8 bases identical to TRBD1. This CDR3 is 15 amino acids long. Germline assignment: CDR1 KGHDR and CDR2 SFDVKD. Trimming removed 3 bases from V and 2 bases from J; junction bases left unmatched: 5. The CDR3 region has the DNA TGTGCCACCAGTGATCCAACAGGGGGGCCCTACGAGCAGTACTTC. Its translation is CATSDPTGGPYEQYF.

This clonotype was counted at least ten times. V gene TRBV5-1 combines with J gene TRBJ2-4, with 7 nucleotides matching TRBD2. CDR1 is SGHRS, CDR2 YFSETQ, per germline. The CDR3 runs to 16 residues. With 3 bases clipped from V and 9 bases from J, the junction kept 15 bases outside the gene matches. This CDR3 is CASSSAGVGGVGIQYF. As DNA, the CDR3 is TGCGCCAGCAGCTCCGCGGGGGTCGGAGGGGTGGGCATTCAGTACTTC.

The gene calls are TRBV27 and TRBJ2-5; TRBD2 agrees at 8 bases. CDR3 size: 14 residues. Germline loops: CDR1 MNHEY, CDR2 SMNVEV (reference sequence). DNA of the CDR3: TGTGCGGGCAGCGGGGGCGGTGACCAAAACACCCAGTACTTC. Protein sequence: CAGSGGGDQNTQYF.

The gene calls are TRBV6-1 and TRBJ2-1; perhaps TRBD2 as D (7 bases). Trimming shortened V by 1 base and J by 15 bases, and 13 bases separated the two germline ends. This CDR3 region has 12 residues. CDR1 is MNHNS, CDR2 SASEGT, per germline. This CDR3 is CASSEVKGGGFF. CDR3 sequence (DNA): TGTGCCAGCAGTGAAGTTAAGGGAGGGGGGTTCTTC.

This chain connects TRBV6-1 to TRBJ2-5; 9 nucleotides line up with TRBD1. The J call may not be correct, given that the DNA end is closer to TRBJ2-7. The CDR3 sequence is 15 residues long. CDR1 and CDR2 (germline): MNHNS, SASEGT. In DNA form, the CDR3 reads TGTGCCAGCAGTACCCCGGGACAGGGAACCCACGAGCAGTACTTC. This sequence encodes CASSTPGQGTHEQYF.

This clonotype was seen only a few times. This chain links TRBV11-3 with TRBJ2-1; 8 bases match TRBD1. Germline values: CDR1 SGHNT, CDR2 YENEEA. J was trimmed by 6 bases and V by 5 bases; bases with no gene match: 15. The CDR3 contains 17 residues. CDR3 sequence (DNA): TGTGCCAGCAGCGCCCACAGACAGGGGTTTCGTAGCAATGAGCAGTTCTTC. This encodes CASSAHRQGFRSNEQFF.

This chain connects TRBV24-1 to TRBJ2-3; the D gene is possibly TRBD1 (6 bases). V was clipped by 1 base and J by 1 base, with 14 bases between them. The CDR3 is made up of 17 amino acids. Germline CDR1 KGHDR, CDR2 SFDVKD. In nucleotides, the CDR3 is TGTGCCACCAGTGATTTTAGGGCAGGGGACGGCACAGATACGCAGTATTTT. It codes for CATSDFRAGDGTDTQYF.

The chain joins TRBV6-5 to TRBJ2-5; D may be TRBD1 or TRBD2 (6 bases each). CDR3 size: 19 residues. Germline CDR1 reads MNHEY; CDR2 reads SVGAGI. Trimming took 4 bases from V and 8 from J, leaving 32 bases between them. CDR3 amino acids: CASSSTGGAGGRDPDTQYF. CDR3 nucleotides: TGTGCCAGCAGTTCCACCGGGGGAGCCGGGGGCCGAGACCCAGATACCCAGTACTTC.

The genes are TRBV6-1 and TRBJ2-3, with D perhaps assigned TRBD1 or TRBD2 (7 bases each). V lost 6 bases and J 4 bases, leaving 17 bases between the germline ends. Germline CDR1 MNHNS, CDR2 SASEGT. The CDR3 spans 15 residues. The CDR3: CASSLRQGGSDTQYF. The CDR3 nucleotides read TGTGCCAGCAGCCTCCGACAGGGAGGGTCAGATACGCAGTATTTT.

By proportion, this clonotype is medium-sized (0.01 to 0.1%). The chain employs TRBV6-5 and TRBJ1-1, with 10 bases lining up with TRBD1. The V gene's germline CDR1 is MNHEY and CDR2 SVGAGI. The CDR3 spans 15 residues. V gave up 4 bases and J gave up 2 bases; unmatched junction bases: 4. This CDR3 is CASSSGQGKNTEAFF. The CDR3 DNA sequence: TGTGCCAGCAGTTCGGGACAGGGGAAAAACACTGAAGCTTTCTTT.

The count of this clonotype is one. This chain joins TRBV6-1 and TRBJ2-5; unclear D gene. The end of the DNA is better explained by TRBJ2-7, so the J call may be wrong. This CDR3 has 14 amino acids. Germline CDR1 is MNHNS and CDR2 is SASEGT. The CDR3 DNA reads TGTGCCAGCAGTGAATCCGGAAGGTACTACGAGCAGTACTTC. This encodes CASSESGRYYEQYF.

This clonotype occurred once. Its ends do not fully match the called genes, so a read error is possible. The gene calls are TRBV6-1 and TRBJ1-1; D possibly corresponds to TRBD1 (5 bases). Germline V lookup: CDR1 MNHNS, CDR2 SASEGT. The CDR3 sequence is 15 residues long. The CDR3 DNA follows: TGTGCCAGGGGACGGGGCGGGGGGGACCCAGATACCCAGTACTTT. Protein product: CARGRGGGDPDTQYF.

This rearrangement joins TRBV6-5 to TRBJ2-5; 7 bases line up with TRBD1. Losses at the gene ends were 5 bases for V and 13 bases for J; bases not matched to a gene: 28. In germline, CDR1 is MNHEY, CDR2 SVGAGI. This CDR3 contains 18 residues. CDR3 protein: CASSNTYLRDRESVGRYF. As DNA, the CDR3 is TGTGCCAGCAGTAACACATACCTCCGGGACAGAGAATCGGTGGGACGGTACTTC.

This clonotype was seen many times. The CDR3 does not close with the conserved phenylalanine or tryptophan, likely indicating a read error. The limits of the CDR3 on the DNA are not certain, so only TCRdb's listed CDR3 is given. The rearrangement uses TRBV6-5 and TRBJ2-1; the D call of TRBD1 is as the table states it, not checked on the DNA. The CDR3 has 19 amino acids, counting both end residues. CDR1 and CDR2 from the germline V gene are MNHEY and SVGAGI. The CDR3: CASSHRGGVSYNSPLHFGN.

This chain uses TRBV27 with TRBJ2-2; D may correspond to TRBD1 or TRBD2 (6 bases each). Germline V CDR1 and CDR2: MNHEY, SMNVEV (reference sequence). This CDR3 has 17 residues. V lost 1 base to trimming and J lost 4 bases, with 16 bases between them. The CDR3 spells CASSLWGAADFTGELFF. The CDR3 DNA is TGTGCCAGCAGTTTATGGGGGGCAGCGGACTTCACCGGGGAGCTGTTTTTT.

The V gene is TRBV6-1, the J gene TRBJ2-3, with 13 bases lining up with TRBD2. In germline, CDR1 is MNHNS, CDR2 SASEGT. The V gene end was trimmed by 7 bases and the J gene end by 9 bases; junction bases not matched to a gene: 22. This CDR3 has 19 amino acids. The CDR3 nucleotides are TGTGCCAGCACCTCCGCGGGACTAGCGGGGATAAGAAGCAAAGACACGCAGTATTTT. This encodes CASTSAGLAGIRSKDTQYF.